These 8 T cell receptor beta chains were all obtained from the same sample, sequenced in a study of T cell repertoires in ileal Crohn's disease. Time point reported: neoterminal ileum biopsy at postoperative endoscopy, about 6 months after surgery. Measured with immunoSEQ multiplex PCR; TCRdb has only the in-frame clones, and not every one. This sample has some 60,000 clones, with roughly 89% found just once. What was sequenced was ileal tissue. Receptors were obtained from an adult with Crohn's disease.

This clone was observed a few times. The chain employs TRBV9 and TRBJ1-1, with no clear D. This CDR3 is built from 14 residues. Trimming pared 4 bases from V and 4 bases from J, leaving 14 bases between. The germline V gene has CDR1 SGDLS and CDR2 YYNGEE. The CDR3, as DNA: TGTGCCAGCAGCCCCGAGTGGGGAGTCACTGAAGCTTTCTTT. This encodes CASSPEWGVTEAFF.

The rearrangement joins TRBV5-1 to TRBJ2-2; 10 bases are a match to TRBD1. With 3 bases clipped from V and 6 bases from J, the junction kept 8 bases outside the gene matches. The CDR3 length is 16 residues. Germline CDR1 SGHRS, CDR2 YFSETQ. CDR3 nucleotide sequence: TGCGCCAGCAGCTCGGGACAGGGGAACCCACCCGGGGAGCTGTTTTTT. Its translation is CASSSGQGNPPGELFF.

The genes are TRBV6-1 and TRBJ1-2; D gene uncertain. V was shortened by 5 bases and J by 1 base, with 11 bases between the two germline ends. Germline loops: CDR1 MNHNS, CDR2 SASEGT. The CDR3 covers 14 residues. The CDR3 loop is CASSLEANNYGYTF. CDR3 nucleotides: TGTGCCAGCAGTCTCGAGGCGAATAACTATGGCTACACCTTC.

This chain connects TRBV7-2 to TRBJ1-5; D is possibly TRBD1 (5 bases). The CDR3 consists of 15 residues. The V gene lost 5 bases and the J gene lost 4 bases, with 15 bases spanning the gap. Germline V gene sequence: CDR1 SGHTA, CDR2 FQGNSA. CDR3 sequence: CASSEGRGQNQPQHF. CDR3 DNA sequence: TGTGCCAGCAGCGAGGGGCGGGGCCAGAATCAGCCCCAGCATTTT.

The chain uses TRBV18 and TRBJ2-5; no clear D. The germline gives CDR1 KGHSH, CDR2 LQKENI. V gave up 4 bases and J gave up 2 bases, with 8 bases separating them. CDR3 length equals 13 residues. The DNA for the CDR3 is TGTGCCAGCTCACGGCGGTCTCAAGAGACCCAGTACTTC. This gives the protein CASSRRSQETQYF.

The chain couples TRBV18 to TRBJ2-7; 11 nucleotides align to TRBD1. The V gene's germline CDR1 is KGHSH and CDR2 LQKENI. V trimming: 3 bases; J trimming: 1 base; junction bases outside the gene matches: 2. CDR3 size: 15 residues. The CDR3 coding sequence is TGTGCCAGCTCACCCGGGACAGGGGGTTCCTACGAGCAGTACGTC. Its protein is CASSPGTGGSYEQYV.

V is TRBV5-6 and J is TRBJ2-5; weak D call: TRBD1 (6 bases). V dropped 8 bases and J dropped 3 bases, with 26 bases sitting between them. The CDR3 is made up of 17 amino acids. Per the germline V gene, CDR1 is SGHDT and CDR2 is YYEEEE. CDR3 sequence: CASGDEKKRGGKETQYF. The CDR3 DNA reads TGTGCCAGTGGGGATGAGAAGAAAAGAGGGGGAAAAGAGACCCAGTACTTC.

The chain uses TRBV2 and TRBJ2-7, with 8 bases fitting TRBD1. CDR1 is SNHLY, CDR2 FYNNEI, per germline. The CDR3 sequence is 13 residues long. With 6 bases clipped from V and 5 bases from J, the junction kept 6 bases outside the gene matches. In DNA form, the CDR3 reads TGTGCCAGCAGCGGACAGGGTACCCACGAGCAGTACTTC. It codes for CASSGQGTHEQYF.